These 22 T cell receptor beta chains were all obtained from the same sample, sequenced in a study of T cells in Graves' hyperthyroidism and ophthalmopathy. Amplified TCR beta CDR3 regions came from RNA transcripts. Primed by the HTBI set, a first-round RT-PCR was run on the TCR CDR3. From the multiplex PCR reads, TCRdb called clonotypes with MiXCR, one entry per CDR3 protein. The data show more than 350,000 distinct CDR3 sequences, about 15% seen once. Material: blood. These receptors all come from a woman aged 55-75 years with Graves' ophthalmopathy.

There are many counts of this clonotype. The V and J genes are TRBV12-3 or TRBV12-4 and TRBJ2-1, with TRBD2 identical over 13 bases. Trimming took 3 bases from V and 3 from J; bases not matched to a gene: 8. The CDR3 is 18 residues long. CDR3 sequence (DNA): TGTGCCAGCAGTTTTCCACTAGCGGGAGGGCCAGACTACAATGAGCAGTTCTTC. Translated, it gives CASSFPLAGGPDYNEQFF.

This clonotype was detected ten times or more. The chain couples TRBV20-1 to TRBJ2-1; TRBD2 matches at 8 bases. The CDR3 has 14 residues. V lost 5 bases, J lost 3 bases, and 6 bases stayed unmatched. Per the germline V gene, CDR1 is DFQATT and CDR2 is SNEGSKA (reference sequence). This CDR3 reads CSASLAAIYNEQFF. CDR3 DNA sequence: TGCAGTGCTTCACTAGCGGCTATCTACAATGAGCAGTTCTTC.

This clonotype has a single count. A much larger clone lies one base from this, so it may be a read error. The chain is built from TRBV20-1 and TRBJ2-7; 7 nucleotides align to TRBD2. The germline V gene encodes CDR1 DFQATT and CDR2 SNEGSKA (reference sequence). The CDR3 contains 13 residues. CDR3 sequence (DNA): TGCAGTGCTAGGACTAGCAACTCCTACGAGCAGCACTTC. It encodes CSARTSNSYEQHF.

This clonotype has ten or more counts. A read error may produce the germline difference seen at one junction end. The chain couples TRBV2 to TRBJ2-7; D not certain. Germline assignment: CDR1 SNHLY and CDR2 FYNNEI. The CDR3 sequence is 13 residues long. The CDR3 sequence is CASSETTAYERYF. In DNA form, the CDR3 reads TGTGCCAGCAGTGAGACGACGGCTTACGAGCGGTACTTC.

This clonotype was observed at least ten times. The chain has TRBV24-1 and TRBJ1-1, with D possibly matching TRBD1 (5 bases). Germline CDR1 and CDR2: KGHDR and SFDVKD. The length of the CDR3 is 15 residues. V shed 5 bases and J shed 0 bases, with 12 bases lying between them. The CDR3 here is CATSGGGGLNTEAFF. The CDR3 DNA follows: TGTGCCACCAGTGGTGGGGGTGGCTTGAACACTGAAGCTTTCTTT.

This clonotype was seen at least ten times. CDR3 coding DNA: TGTGCCACCAGACCCACGGGACAGGCCTTGCAAGAGACCCAGTACTTC. Translating gives CATRPTGQALQETQYF. The rearrangement links TRBV24-1 to TRBJ2-5, with TRBD1 matching 8 bases. Germline V gives CDR1 KGHDR, CDR2 SFDVKD. J gave up 2 bases and V 7 bases, and 11 bases lay outside the gene matches. The CDR3 is made up of 16 amino acids.

There are many counts of this clonotype. The rearrangement links TRBV20-1 to TRBJ2-7; TRBD2 agrees at 8 bases. There are 14 residues in the CDR3. V shed 5 bases, J shed 9 bases, and the junction held 15 bases outside the gene matches. The germline CDR1 and CDR2 sequences are DFQATT and SNEGSKA (reference sequence). The DNA of the CDR3 is TGCAGTGCTCCTAGGGCAGCGGGAGCAACAGGGCAGTACTTC. It is translated as CSAPRAAGATGQYF.

This clonotype was recorded many times. The chain is built from TRBV7-2 and TRBJ2-1; D tentatively reads TRBD1 or TRBD2 (6 bases each). The length of the CDR3 is 15 residues. Trimming took off 5 bases at V and 3 bases at J, with 14 bases between the two ends. Germline V lookup: CDR1 SGHTA, CDR2 FQGNSA. This chain's CDR3 is CASSLGAGHYNEQFF. For the CDR3, the DNA is TGTGCCAGCAGCCTAGGGGCGGGACACTACAATGAGCAGTTCTTC.

This clonotype was detected many times. CDR3 region: CAWSRTGLSYEQYF. In DNA form, the CDR3 reads TGTGCCTGGAGCCGTACCGGTCTTTCCTACGAGCAGTACTTC. The gene calls are TRBV30 and TRBJ2-7; D is unclear. The CDR3 length is 14 residues. Germline CDR1 GTSNPN, CDR2 SVGIG (reference sequence). Trimming shortened V by 3 bases and J by 1 base, and 13 bases separated the two germline ends.

This clonotype was counted ten times or more. The chain combines TRBV27 with TRBJ2-7, with 9 bases lining up with TRBD2. The CDR3 is 21 residues long. The germline gives CDR1 MNHEY, CDR2 SMNVEV (reference sequence). With 6 bases clipped from V and 0 bases from J, the junction kept 24 bases outside the gene matches. As DNA, the CDR3 is TGTGCCAGCAGACTTAGGGGCCCGGGGGCCAGGGCAGCGGGAGGCTCCTACGAGCAGTACTTC. As protein: CASRLRGPGARAAGGSYEQYF.

This clonotype was seen many times. V gene TRBV24-1 combines with J gene TRBJ2-1, with 8 bases lining up with TRBD1. Germline V CDR1 and CDR2: KGHDR, SFDVKD. V lost 4 bases, J lost 7 bases, and 11 bases stayed unmatched. The CDR3 totals 16 residues. The CDR3 loop reads CATSDLQGAGLNEQFF. The CDR3 DNA reads TGTGCCACCAGTGACCTCCAGGGGGCTGGTTTGAATGAGCAGTTCTTC.

In this sample, this clonotype turned up a few times. The V gene is TRBV6-2 or TRBV6-3, the J gene TRBJ1-3; TRBD1 might be the D (5 bases). This CDR3 comprises 16 residues. Germline CDR1 and CDR2: MNHEY and SVGEGT. V shed 4 bases and J shed 0 bases, with 13 bases lying between them. The CDR3 region is CASSSPRGSSGNTIYF. The CDR3 nucleotides are TGTGCCAGCAGTTCCCCCCGGGGGAGCTCTGGAAACACCATATATTTT.

The sample holds a few counts of this clonotype. CDR3 nucleotide sequence: TGCAGTGCCCCGAGGGCTAGCGGGAGGCTGGGCACAGATACGCAGTATTTT. It is translated as CSAPRASGRLGTDTQYF. The J gene is TRBJ2-3, the V gene TRBV20-1, with TRBD2 matching over 11 bases. The CDR3 is made up of 17 amino acids. With V trimmed by 6 bases and J by 1 base, 12 bases remained unmatched. Germline CDR1 DFQATT, CDR2 SNEGSKA (reference sequence).

Many counts were recorded for this clonotype. The rearrangement joins TRBV20-1 to TRBJ2-7; a possible D gene is TRBD2 (6 bases). The CDR3 runs 14 residues. V dropped 0 bases and J dropped 5 bases, with 14 bases sitting between them. Germline V lookup: CDR1 DFQATT, CDR2 SNEGSKA (reference sequence). The CDR3 nucleotides read TGCAGTGCTAGAGATGTCGGGAGTGCCAACGAGCAGTACTTC. Its translation: CSARDVGSANEQYF.

This clonotype was seen repeatedly, ten times or more. The chain recombines TRBV28 with TRBJ2-7, with TRBD1 as a possible D gene (8 bases). V was pared by 5 bases and J by 4 bases, with 18 bases between. Per the germline V gene, CDR1 is MDHEN and CDR2 is SYDVKM. This CDR3 spans 15 amino acids. DNA of the CDR3: TGTGCCAGCAGTGAGGGGGGGACAGGAGTTTACGAGCAGTACTTC. This gives the protein CASSEGGTGVYEQYF.

This clonotype has ten or more counts. V gene TRBV7-8 combines with J gene TRBJ2-7; the match to TRBD1 covers 7 bases. With V trimmed by 4 bases and J by 3 bases, 3 bases remained unmatched. This CDR3 is built from 13 residues. The germline gives CDR1 SGHVS, CDR2 FQNEAQ. The CDR3, as DNA: TGTGCCAGCAGCTCGGACAGGCGCTACGAGCAGTACTTC. Amino acids: CASSSDRRYEQYF.

This clonotype was detected ten times or more. The chain employs TRBV28 and TRBJ2-7; 8 nucleotides align to TRBD2. CDR1 MDHEN and CDR2 SYDVKM come from the germline V gene. The CDR3 has 14 amino acids. Unmatched junction bases numbered 12, after V lost 7 bases and J lost 7 bases. CDR3 in amino acids: CASTPGGRLGEQYF. The CDR3 DNA reads TGTGCCAGCACCCCGGGAGGGCGGCTAGGGGAGCAGTACTTC.

This clonotype occurred a few times. The CDR3, as DNA: TGCGCCAGCAGCCGACTGACATCCGCCTCGAGCTCCTACGAGCAGTACTTC. Protein product: CASSRLTSASSSYEQYF. The chain joins TRBV4-1 to TRBJ2-7; D gene unclear. Germline V gene sequence: CDR1 MGHRA, CDR2 YSYEKL. The V gene lost 4 bases and the J gene lost 0 bases, with 19 bases spanning the gap. The CDR3 spans 17 residues.

This chain uses TRBV20-1 with TRBJ2-2, with D maybe TRBD1 (7 bases). This CDR3 comprises 12 residues. Trimming pared 7 bases from V and 5 bases from J, leaving 11 bases between. Germline-derived CDR1 and CDR2 are DFQATT and SNEGSKA (reference sequence). As DNA, the CDR3 is TGCAGTGGGGCAGGGGGGACCGGGGAGCTGTTTTTT. Its protein is CSGAGGTGELFF.

The rearrangement joins TRBV20-1 to TRBJ1-3; D unresolved. Germline-derived CDR1 and CDR2 are DFQATT and SNEGSKA (reference sequence). The CDR3 has 14 residues. V was cut by 3 bases and J by 1 base, with 10 bases left in between. The CDR3 spells CSARRETSGNTIYF. The CDR3 DNA follows: TGCAGTGCTAGGAGGGAGACATCTGGAAACACCATATATTTT.

This clonotype has a count of ten or more. The rearrangement links TRBV6-2 or TRBV6-3 to TRBJ2-2, with D hard to call. CDR1 MNHEY and CDR2 SVGEGT come from the germline V gene. The CDR3 is 13 amino acids. The ends were cut back, 7 bases at V and 3 bases at J, with 9 bases in the middle. The CDR3 spells CASKEDYTGELFF. The DNA of the CDR3 is TGTGCCAGCAAGGAAGACTACACCGGGGAGCTGTTTTTT.

As for this clonotype: This may be a read error, as it is one base from a much larger clone. The rearrangement uses TRBV7-3 and TRBJ2-1, with 7 bases fitting TRBD2. Germline CDR1 and CDR2: SGHTA and FQGTGA. The CDR3 extends over 16 amino acids. V was pared by 2 bases and J by 8 bases, with 12 bases of the junction left unmatched. The CDR3 DNA reads TGTGCCAGCAGCTTATCCCTCTTGTGGGAGGGGCATGAGCAGTTCTTC. It specifies CASSLSLLWEGHEQFF.